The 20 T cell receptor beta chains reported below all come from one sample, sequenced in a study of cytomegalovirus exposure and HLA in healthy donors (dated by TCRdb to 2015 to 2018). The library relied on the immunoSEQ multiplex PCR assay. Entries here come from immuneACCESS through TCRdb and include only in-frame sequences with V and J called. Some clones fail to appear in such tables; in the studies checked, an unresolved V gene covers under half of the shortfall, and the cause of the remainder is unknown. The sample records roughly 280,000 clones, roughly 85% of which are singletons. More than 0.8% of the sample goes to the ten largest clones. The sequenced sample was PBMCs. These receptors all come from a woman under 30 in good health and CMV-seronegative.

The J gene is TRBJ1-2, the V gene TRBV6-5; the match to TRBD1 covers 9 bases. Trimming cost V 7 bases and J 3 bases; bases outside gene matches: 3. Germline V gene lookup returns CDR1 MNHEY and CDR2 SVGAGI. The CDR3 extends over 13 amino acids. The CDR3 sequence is CASTWDRDYGYTF. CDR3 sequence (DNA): TGTGCCAGCACCTGGGACAGGGACTATGGCTACACCTTC.

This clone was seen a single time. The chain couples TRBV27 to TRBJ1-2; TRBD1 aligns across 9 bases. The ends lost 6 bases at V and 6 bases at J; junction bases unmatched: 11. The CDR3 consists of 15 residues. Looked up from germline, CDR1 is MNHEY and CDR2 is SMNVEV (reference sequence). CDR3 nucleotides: TGTGCCAGCAGCTATATACGGACAGGGGTGGATGGCTACACCTTC. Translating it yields CASSYIRTGVDGYTF.

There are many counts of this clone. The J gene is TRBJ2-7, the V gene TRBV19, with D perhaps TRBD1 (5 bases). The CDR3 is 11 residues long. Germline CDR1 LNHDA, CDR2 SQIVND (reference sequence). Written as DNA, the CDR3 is TGTGCGGGGCAGGACCCCTACGAGCAGTACTTC. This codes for CAGQDPYEQYF.

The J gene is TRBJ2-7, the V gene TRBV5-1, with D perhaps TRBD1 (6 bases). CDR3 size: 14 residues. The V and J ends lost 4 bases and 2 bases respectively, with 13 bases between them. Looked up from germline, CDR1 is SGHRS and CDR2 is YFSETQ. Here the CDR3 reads CASSPRRQAYEQYF. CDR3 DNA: TGCGCCAGCAGCCCCCGCAGACAGGCCTACGAGCAGTACTTC.

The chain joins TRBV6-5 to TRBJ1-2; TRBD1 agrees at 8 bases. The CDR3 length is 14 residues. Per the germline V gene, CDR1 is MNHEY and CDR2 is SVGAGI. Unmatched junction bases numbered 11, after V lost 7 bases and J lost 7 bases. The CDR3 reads CASKGGQETGGYTF. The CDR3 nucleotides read TGTGCCAGCAAAGGGGGACAGGAGACAGGTGGCTACACCTTC.

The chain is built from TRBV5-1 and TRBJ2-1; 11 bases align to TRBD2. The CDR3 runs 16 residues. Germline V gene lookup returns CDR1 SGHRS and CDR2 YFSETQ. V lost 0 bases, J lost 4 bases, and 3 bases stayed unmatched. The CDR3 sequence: CASSLALAGGYNEQFF. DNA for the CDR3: TGCGCCAGCAGCTTGGCCCTAGCGGGGGGTTACAATGAGCAGTTCTTC.

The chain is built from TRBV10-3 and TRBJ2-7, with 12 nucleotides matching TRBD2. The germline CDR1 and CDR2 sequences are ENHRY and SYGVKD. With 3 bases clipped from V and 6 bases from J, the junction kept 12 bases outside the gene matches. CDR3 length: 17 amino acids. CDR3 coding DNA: TGTGCCATCAGTGACCAGGCGGTGACTAGCGGGAGTTCCGAGCAGTACTTC. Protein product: CAISDQAVTSGSSEQYF.

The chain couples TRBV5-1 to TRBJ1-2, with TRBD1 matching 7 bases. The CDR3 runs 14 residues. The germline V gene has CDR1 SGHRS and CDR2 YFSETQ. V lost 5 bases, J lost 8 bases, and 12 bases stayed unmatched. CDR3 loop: CASSRSQGGEGYTF. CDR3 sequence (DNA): TGCGCCAGCAGTCGCTCCCAGGGGGGCGAAGGCTACACCTTC.

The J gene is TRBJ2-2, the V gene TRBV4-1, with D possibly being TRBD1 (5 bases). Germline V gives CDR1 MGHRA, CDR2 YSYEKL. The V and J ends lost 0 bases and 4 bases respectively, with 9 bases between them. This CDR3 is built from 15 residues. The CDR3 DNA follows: TGCGCCAGCAGCCAAGATCGGCAGGGCACCGGGGAGCTGTTTTTT. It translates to CASSQDRQGTGELFF.

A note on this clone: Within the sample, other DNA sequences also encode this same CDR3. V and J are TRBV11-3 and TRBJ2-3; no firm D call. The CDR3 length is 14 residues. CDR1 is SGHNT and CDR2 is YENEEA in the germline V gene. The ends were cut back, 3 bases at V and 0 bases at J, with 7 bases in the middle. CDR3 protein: CASSFSGSTDTQYF. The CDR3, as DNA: TGTGCCAGCAGCTTCAGTGGTAGCACAGATACGCAGTATTTT.

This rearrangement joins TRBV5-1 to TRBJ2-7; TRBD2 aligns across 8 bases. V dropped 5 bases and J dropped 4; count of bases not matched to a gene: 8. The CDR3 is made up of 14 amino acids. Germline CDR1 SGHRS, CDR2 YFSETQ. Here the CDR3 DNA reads TGCGCCAGCAGAGAACCGGGACTAGAATACGAGCAGTACTTC. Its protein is CASREPGLEYEQYF. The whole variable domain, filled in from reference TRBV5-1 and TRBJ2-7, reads KAGVTQTPRYLIKTRGQQVTLSCSPISGHRSVSWYQQTPGQGLQFLFEYFSETQRNKGNFPGRFSGRQFSNSRSEMNVSTLELGDSALYLCASREPGLEYEQYFGPGTRLTVT.

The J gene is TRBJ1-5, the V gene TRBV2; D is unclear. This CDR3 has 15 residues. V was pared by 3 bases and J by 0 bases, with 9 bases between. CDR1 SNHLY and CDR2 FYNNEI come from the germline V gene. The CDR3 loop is CASSEQTNSNQPQHF. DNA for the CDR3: TGTGCCAGCAGTGAGCAGACTAATAGCAATCAGCCCCAGCATTTT.

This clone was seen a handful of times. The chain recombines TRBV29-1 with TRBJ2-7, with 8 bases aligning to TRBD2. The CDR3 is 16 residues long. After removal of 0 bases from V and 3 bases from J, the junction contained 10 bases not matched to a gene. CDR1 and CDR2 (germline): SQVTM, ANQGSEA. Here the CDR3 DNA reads TGCAGCGTTGAAGATCCCAGCGGGAGTACGTACTACGAGCAGTACTTC. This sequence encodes CSVEDPSGSTYYEQYF.

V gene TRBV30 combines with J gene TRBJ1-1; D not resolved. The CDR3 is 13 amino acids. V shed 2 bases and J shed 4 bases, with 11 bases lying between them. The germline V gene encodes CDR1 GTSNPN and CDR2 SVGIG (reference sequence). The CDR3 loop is CAWSRSGSTEAFF. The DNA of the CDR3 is TGTGCCTGGAGTAGGAGTGGGTCCACTGAAGCTTTCTTT. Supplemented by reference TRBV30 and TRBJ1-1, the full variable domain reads SQTIHQWPATLVQPVGSPLSLECTVEGTSNPNLYWYRQAAGRGLQLLFYSVGIGQISSEVPQNLSASRPQDRQFILSSKKLLLSDSGFYLCAWSRSGSTEAFFGQGTRLTVV.

The CDR3 bases are TGTGCCAGCAGTTTATCGGACAGGGGGCGCGACTATGGCTACACCTTC. It is translated as CASSLSDRGRDYGYTF. This chain joins TRBV28 and TRBJ1-2; TRBD1 matches at 11 bases. CDR3 length: 16 residues. The trim removed 1 base at V and 3 bases at J, leaving 4 bases unmatched. Germline-derived CDR1 and CDR2 are MDHEN and SYDVKM.

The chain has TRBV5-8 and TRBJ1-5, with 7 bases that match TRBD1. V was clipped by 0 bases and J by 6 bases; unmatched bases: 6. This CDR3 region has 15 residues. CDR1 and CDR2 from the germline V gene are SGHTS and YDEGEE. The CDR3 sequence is CASSLGTGESQPQHF. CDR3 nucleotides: TGTGCCAGCAGCTTGGGAACAGGGGAGTCTCAGCCCCAGCATTTT.

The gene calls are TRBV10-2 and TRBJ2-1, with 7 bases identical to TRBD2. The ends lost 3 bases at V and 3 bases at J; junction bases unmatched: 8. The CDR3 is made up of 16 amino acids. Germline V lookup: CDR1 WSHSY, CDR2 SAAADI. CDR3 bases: TGCGCCAGCAGTGATTTGGCGGGAGTTGGCTACAATGAGCAGTTCTTC. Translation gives CASSDLAGVGYNEQFF.

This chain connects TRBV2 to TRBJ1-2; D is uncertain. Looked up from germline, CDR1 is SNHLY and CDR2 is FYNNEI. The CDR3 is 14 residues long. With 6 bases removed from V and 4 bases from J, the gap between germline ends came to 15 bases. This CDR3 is CASSARGGSYGYTF. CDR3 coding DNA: TGTGCCAGCAGCGCCCGGGGAGGGAGCTATGGCTACACCTTC.

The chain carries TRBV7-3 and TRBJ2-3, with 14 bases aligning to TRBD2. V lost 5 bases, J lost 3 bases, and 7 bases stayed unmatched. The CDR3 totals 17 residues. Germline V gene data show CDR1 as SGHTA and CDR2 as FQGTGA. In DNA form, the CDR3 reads TGTGCCAGCAGCCTTTTGACTAGCGGGGGGGCTACAGATACGCAGTATTTT. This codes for CASSLLTSGGATDTQYF.

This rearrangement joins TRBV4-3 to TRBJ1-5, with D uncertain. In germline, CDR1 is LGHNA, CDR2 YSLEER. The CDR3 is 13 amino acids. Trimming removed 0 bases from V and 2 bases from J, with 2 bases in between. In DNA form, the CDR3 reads TGCGCCAGCAGCCAAGACGGCAATCAGCCCCAGCATTTT. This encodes CASSQDGNQPQHF.